This T cell receptor beta chain was identified in a study of T cells in Graves' hyperthyroidism and ophthalmopathy. The ends were cut back, 2 bases at V and 2 bases at J, with 12 bases in the middle. There are 14 residues in the CDR3. CDR1 and CDR2 from the germline V gene are SQVTM and ANQGSEA. TCR beta CDR3 regions were amplified from RNA transcripts. A set of HTBI primers served as the primers for a first-round RT-PCR of the TCR CDR3. MiXCR was run by TCRdb on the multiplex PCR reads, yielding one entry per CDR3 protein. Here the sample spans some 600,000 distinct CDR3 sequences, 46% being singletons.

This clonotype originated in a young woman with Graves' hyperthyroidism. The specimen was peripheral blood or thyroid tissue (not recorded which). The rearrangement links TRBV29-1 to TRBJ1-2; a weak D match, TRBD1 (6 bases). The CDR3 loop is CSVEQGFMNYGYTF. The CDR3 DNA follows: TGCAGCGTTGAACAGGGGTTCATGAACTATGGCTACACCTTC. The full variable domain, in which reference TRBV29-1 and TRBJ1-2 provide the parts outside the CDR3, is SAVISQKPSRDICQRGTSLTIQCQVDSQVTMMFWYRQQPGQSLTLIATANQGSEATYESGFVIDKFPISRPNLTFSTLTVSNMSPEDSSIYLCSVEQGFMNYGYTFGSGTRLTVV.